This T cell receptor beta chain emerged from a study of blood T cell repertoires in COVID-19. Trimming removed 0 bases at V and 2 bases at J, with 16 bases between. Germline V gene lookup returns CDR1 MGHRA and CDR2 YSYEKL. CDR3 length: 18 amino acids. The data were produced by immunoSEQ multiplex PCR, yet TCRdb's version contains in-frame clones alone and is incomplete. The sample includes 100,000 to 150,000 clones, 70% to 75% of them seen just once. The sequenced material came from peripheral blood. The chain uses TRBV4-1 and TRBJ2-2, with unresolved D. The clonotype originates from a man between 60 and 75 years old with acute or convalescent COVID-19. In DNA, the CDR3 is TGCGCCAGCAGCCAAGATGAATCGTTGCAGAACAACACCGGGGAGCTGTTTTTT. Its translation is CASSQDESLQNNTGELFF.